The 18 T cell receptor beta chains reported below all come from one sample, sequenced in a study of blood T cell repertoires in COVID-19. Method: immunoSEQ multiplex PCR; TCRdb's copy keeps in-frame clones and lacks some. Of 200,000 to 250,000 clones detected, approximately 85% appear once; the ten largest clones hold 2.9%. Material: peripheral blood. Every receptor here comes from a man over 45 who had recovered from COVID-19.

The CDR3 DNA follows: TGTGCCAGCAGTTCGAAGCGGAGCTCCTACGAGCAGTACTTC. Translation gives CASSSKRSSYEQYF. The chain is built from TRBV28 and TRBJ2-7; weak D call: TRBD2 (5 bases). Germline CDR1 reads MDHEN; CDR2 reads SYDVKM. The V end was cut by 4 bases, the J end by 0 bases, with 10 bases between. CDR3 length: 14 amino acids.

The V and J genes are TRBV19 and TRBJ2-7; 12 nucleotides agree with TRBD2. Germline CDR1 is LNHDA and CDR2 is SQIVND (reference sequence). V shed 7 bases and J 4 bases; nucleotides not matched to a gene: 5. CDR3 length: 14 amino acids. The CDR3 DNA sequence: TGTGCCAGTACTGAGACTAGCGGGAGTTACGAGCAGTACTTC. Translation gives CASTETSGSYEQYF. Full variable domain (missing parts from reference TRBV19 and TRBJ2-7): DGGITQSPKYLFRKEGQNVTLSCEQNLNHDAMYWYRQDPGQGLRLIYYSQIVNDFQKGDIAEGYSVSREKKESFPLTVTSAQKNPTAFYLCASTETSGSYEQYFGPGTRLTVT.

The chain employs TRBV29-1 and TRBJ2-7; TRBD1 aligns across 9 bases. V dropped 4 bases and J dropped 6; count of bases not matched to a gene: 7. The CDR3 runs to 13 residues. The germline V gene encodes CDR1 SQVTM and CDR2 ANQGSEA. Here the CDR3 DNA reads TGCAGCGTTGGGGGGACAGGGTCAGTCGAGCAGTACTTC. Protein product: CSVGGTGSVEQYF.

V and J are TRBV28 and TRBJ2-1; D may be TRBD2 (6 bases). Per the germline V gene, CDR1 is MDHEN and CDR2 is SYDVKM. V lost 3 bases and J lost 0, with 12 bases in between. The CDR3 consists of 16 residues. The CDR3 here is CASSFRGLSSYNEQFF. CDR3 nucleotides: TGTGCCAGCAGTTTCCGCGGACTAAGCTCCTACAATGAGCAGTTCTTC.

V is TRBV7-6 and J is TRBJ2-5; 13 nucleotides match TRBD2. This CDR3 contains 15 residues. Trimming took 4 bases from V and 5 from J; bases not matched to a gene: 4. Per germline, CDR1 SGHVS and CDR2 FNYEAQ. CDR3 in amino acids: CASSWGLAGRETQYF. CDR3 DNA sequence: TGTGCCAGCAGCTGGGGACTAGCGGGAAGGGAGACCCAGTACTTC.

The CDR3 protein is CASSQDKGGAGEQFF. CDR3 nucleotide sequence: TGTGCCAGCAGCCAAGATAAGGGAGGGGCGGGGGAGCAGTTCTTC. The chain is built from TRBV4-2 and TRBJ2-1; 7 bases are a match to TRBD2. The CDR3 is 15 residues long. J gave up 10 bases and V 0 bases, and 9 bases lay outside the gene matches. Germline loops: CDR1 LGHNA, CDR2 YNFKEQ.

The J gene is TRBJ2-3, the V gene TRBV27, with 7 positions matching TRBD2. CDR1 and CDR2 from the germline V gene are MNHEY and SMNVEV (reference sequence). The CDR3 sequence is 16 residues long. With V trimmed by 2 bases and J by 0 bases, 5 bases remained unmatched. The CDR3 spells CASSLHLAASTDTQYF. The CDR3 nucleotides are TGTGCCAGCAGTTTACATCTAGCGGCTAGCACAGATACGCAGTATTTT.

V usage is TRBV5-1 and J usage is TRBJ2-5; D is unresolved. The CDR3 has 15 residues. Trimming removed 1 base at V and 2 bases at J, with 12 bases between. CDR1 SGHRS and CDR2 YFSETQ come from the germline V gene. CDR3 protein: CASSLNLVSQETQYF. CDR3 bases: TGCGCCAGCAGCTTGAACCTAGTGAGTCAAGAGACCCAGTACTTC.

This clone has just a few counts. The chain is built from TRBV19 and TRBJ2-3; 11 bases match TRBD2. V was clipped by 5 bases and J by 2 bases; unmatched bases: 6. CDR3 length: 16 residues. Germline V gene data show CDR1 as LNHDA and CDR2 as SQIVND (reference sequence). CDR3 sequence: CASSAWGLADTDTQYF. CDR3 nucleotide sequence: TGTGCCAGTAGTGCCTGGGGACTAGCGGACACAGATACGCAGTATTTT.

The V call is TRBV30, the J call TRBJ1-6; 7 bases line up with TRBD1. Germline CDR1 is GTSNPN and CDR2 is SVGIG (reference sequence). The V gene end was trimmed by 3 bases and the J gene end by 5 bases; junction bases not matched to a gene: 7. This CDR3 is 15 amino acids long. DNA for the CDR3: TGTGCCTGGAGCCGCGCCGGACAGGATAATTCACCCCTCCACTTT. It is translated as CAWSRAGQDNSPLHF.

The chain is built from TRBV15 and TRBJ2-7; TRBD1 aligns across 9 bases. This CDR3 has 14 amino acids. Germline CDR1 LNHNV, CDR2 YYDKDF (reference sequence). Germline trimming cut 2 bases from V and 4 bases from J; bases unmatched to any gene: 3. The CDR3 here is CATSRRDRDYEQYF. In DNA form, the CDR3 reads TGTGCCACCAGCAGAAGGGACAGGGATTACGAGCAGTACTTC.

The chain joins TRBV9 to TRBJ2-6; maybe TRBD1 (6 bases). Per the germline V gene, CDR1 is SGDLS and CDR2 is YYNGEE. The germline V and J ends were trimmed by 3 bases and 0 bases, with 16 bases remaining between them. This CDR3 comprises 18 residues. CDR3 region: CASSERTEDHSGANVLTF. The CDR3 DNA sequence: TGTGCCAGCAGCGAAAGGACAGAAGATCACTCTGGGGCCAACGTCCTGACTTTC.

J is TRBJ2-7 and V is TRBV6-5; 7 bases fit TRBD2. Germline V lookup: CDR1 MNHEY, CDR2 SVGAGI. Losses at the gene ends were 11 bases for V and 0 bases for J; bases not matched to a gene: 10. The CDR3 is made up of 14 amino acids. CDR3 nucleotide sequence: TGTGCCTCCGAGTGGGGGGGGAGCTCCTACGAGCAGTACTTC. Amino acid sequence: CASEWGGSSYEQYF.

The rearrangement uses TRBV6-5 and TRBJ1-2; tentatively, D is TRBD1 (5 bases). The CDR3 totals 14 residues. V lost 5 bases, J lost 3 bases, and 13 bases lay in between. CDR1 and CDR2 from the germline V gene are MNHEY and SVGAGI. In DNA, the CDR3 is TGTGCCAGCAGTAGGGGATGGGGTGACTATGGCTACACCTTC. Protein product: CASSRGWGDYGYTF.

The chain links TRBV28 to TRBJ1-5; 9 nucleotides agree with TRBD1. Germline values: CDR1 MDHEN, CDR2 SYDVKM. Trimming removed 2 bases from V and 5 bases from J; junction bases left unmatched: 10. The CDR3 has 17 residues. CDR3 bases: TGTGCCAGCAGTTTAGGTAAGGGACAGGGTGGCTATCAGCCCCAGCATTTT. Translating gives CASSLGKGQGGYQPQHF.

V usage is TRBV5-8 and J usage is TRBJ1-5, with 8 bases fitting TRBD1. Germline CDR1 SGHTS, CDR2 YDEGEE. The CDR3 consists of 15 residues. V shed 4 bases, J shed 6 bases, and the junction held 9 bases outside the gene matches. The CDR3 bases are TGTGCCAGCAGCCGCAGGGGGCAGGTCACTCAGCCCCAGCATTTT. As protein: CASSRRGQVTQPQHF.

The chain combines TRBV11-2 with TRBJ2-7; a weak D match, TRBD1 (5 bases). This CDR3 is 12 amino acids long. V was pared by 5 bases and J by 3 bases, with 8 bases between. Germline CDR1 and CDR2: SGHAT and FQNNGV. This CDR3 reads CASSAQGYEQYF. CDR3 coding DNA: TGTGCCAGCAGCGCTCAGGGCTACGAGCAGTACTTC.

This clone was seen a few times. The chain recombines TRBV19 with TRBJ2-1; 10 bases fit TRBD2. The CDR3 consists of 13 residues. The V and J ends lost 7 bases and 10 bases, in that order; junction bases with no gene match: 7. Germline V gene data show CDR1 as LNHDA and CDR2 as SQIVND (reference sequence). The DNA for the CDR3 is TGTGCCAGTAATATTAGCGGGAGGAAAGAGCAGTTCTTC. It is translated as CASNISGRKEQFF.